Below are 8 T cell receptor beta chains sequenced from a single sample in a study of CXCR3-negative and CXCR3-positive naive CD8 T cells. Study-wide results and limits: When CXCR3-positive naive cells were set against CXCR3-negative naive cells, the former had more hydrophobic TRB CDR3s.

No antigen has been assigned to these receptors. Libraries of TRB cDNA were made by 5' RACE and carried UMIs. Using the 5' RACE reads, TCRdb records one entry per CDR3 protein without DNA. The listing contains some 120,000 distinct CDR3 sequences. The specimen sequenced was naive CXCR3+ CD8+ T cells from blood. Subset defined: CD45RO-CCR7+CD27+CD95- naive CD8+ T cells expressing CXCR3 (TNR3+). These receptors came from a human donor in good health. Some clones in this sample may be carry-over from other donors' samples.

This chain connects TRBV7-9 to TRBJ1-1; TCRdb designates TRBD1, a call that cannot be tested without DNA. Germline loops: CDR1 SEHNR, CDR2 FQNEAQ (reference sequence). This CDR3 has 11 amino acids. The CDR3 spells CASSPGTEAFF.

The chain joins TRBV9 to TRBJ1-2. The length of the CDR3 is 16 residues. Germline V gene lookup returns CDR1 SGDLS and CDR2 YYNGEE. The CDR3 sequence is CASSLTRDGPNYGYTF. Looking up the rest from reference TRBV9 and TRBJ1-2 gives the full variable domain: DSGVTQTPKHLITATGQRVTLRCSPRSGDLSVYWYQQSLDQGLQFLIQYYNGEERAKGNILERFSAQQFPDLHSELNLSSLELGDSALYFCASSLTRDGPNYGYTFGSGTRLTVV.

The rearrangement uses TRBV10-1 and TRBJ2-1; TCRdb designates TRBD2, a call that cannot be tested without DNA. This CDR3 spans 16 amino acids. Per the germline V gene, CDR1 is WNHNN and CDR2 is SYGVQD (reference sequence). This chain's CDR3 is CASSTGTLSSHNEQFF.

This chain uses TRBV9 with TRBJ2-7; absent DNA, TCRdb's TRBD1 call cannot be checked. Germline values: CDR1 SGDLS, CDR2 YYNGEE. CDR3 length: 14 residues. CDR3 region: CASSVGQAPYEQYF.

The CDR3: CASSPGTSQTYEQYF. The chain couples TRBV18 to TRBJ2-7; TCRdb's D call of TRBD2 is untestable without DNA. This CDR3 has 15 residues. CDR1 KGHSH and CDR2 LQKENI come from the germline V gene.

The chain couples TRBV29-1 to TRBJ1-2; TCRdb designates TRBD1, a call that cannot be tested without DNA. The CDR3 is made up of 13 amino acids. Germline CDR1 SQVTM, CDR2 ANQGSEA. The CDR3 here is CSVPGTGEHGYTF.

The V call is TRBV7-3, the J call TRBJ2-3; TCRdb's assignment of TRBD2 cannot be checked, as there is no DNA. The germline V gene encodes CDR1 SGHTA and CDR2 FQGTGA. CDR3 length: 14 amino acids. The chain's CDR3 is CASSYAGGPDTQYF.

The chain uses TRBV28 and TRBJ2-3; TCRdb lists TRBD1, though no DNA is available to test this call. The germline CDR1 and CDR2 sequences are MDHEN and SYDVKM. CDR3 length: 15 amino acids. This CDR3 reads CASSAWDTFTDTQYF.